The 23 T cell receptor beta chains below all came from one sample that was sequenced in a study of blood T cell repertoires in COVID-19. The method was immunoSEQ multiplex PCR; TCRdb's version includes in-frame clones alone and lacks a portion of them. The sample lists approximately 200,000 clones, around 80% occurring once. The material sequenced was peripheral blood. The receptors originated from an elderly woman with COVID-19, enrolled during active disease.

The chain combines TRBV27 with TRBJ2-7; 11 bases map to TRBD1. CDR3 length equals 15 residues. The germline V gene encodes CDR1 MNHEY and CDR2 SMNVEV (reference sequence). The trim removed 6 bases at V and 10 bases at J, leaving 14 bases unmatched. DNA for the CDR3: TGTGCCAGCAGAACGACGCCGCGGACAGGGGGCAAACAGTACTTC. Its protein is CASRTTPRTGGKQYF.

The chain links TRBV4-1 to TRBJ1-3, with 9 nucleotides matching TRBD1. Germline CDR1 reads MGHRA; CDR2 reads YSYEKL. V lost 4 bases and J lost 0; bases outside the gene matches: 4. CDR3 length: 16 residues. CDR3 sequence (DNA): TGCGCCAGCAGCCCGGGACAGGGTGTCTCTGGAAACACCATATATTTT. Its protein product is CASSPGQGVSGNTIYF.

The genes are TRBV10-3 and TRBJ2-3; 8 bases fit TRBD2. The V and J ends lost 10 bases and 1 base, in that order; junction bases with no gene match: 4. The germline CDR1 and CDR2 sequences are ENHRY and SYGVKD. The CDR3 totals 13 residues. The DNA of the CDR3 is TGTGCCACCTCGGGGGGGGGCACAGATACGCAGTATTTT. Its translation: CATSGGGTDTQYF.

CDR3 in DNA: TGTGCCAGCAGTCGCCCCGGGGGGGGCTTCTACACCGGGGAGCTGTTTTTT. Its translation is CASSRPGGGFYTGELFF. The chain carries TRBV6-6 and TRBJ2-2; 8 positions match TRBD2. CDR1 and CDR2 from the germline V gene are MNHNY and SVGAGI (reference sequence). The CDR3 consists of 17 residues. J was trimmed by 3 bases and V by 5 bases; bases with no gene match: 11.

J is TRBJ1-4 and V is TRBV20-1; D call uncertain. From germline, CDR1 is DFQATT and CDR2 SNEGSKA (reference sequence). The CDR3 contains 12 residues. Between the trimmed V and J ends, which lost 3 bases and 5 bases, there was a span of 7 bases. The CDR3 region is CSASRENEKLFF. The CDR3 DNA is TGCAGTGCTAGTAGAGAAAATGAAAAACTGTTTTTT.

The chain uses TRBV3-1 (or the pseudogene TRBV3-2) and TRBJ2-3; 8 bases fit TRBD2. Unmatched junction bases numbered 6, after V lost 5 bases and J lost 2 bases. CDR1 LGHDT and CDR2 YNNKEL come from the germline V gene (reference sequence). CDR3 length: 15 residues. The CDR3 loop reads CASSAGGGPTDTQYF. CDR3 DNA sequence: TGTGCCAGCAGCGCTGGCGGGGGGCCCACAGATACGCAGTATTTT.

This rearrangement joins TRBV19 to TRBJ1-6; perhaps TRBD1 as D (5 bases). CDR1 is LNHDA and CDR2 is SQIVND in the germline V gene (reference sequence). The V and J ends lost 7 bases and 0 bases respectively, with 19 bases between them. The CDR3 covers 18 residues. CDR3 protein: CASKLRAGDSSYNSPLHF. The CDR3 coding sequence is TGTGCCAGTAAATTAAGGGCGGGAGACAGCTCCTATAATTCACCCCTCCACTTT. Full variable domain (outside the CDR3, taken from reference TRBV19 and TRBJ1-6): DGGITQSPKYLFRKEGQNVTLSCEQNLNHDAMYWYRQDPGQGLRLIYYSQIVNDFQKGDIAEGYSVSREKKESFPLTVTSAQKNPTAFYLCASKLRAGDSSYNSPLHFGNGTRLTVT.

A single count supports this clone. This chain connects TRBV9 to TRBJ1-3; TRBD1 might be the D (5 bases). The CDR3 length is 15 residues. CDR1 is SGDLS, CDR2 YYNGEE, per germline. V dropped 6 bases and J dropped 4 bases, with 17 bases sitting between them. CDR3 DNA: TGTGCCAGCACCGGGGGGGGTTTGTCAGGAAACACCATATATTTT. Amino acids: CASTGGGLSGNTIYF.

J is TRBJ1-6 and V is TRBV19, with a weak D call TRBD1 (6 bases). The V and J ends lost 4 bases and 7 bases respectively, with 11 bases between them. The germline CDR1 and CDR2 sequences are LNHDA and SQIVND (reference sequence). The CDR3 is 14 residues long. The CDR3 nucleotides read TGTGCCAGTAGTACGGACAGCAGAAATTCACCCCTCCACTTT. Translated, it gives CASSTDSRNSPLHF.

The CDR3 coding sequence is TGTGCCAGCAGTTGGTCGGCGGTTATGGGCTACACCTTC. Translating gives CASSWSAVMGYTF. The V gene is TRBV6-5, the J gene TRBJ1-2; D ambiguous. CDR1 and CDR2 from the germline V gene are MNHEY and SVGAGI. The CDR3 sequence is 13 residues long. Deletions cut 4 bases from V and 8 bases from J, with 14 bases between.

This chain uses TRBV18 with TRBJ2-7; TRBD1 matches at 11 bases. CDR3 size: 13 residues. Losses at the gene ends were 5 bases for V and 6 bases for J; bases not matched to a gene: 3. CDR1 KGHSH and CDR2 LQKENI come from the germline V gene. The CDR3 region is CASSTDRGREQYF. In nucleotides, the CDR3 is TGTGCCAGCTCAACGGACAGGGGGCGCGAGCAGTACTTC. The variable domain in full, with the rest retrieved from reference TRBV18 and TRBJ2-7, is NAGVMQNPRHLVRRRGQEARLRCSPMKGHSHVYWYRQLPEEGLKFMVYLQKENIIDESGMPKERFSAEFPKEGPSILRIQQVVRGDSAAYFCASSTDRGREQYFGPGTRLTVT.

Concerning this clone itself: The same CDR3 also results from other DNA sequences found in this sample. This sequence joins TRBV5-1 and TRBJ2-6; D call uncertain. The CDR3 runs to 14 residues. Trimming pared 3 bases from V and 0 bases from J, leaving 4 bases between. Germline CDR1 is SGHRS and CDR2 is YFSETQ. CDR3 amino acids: CASSSGSGANVLTF. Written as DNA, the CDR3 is TGCGCCAGCAGCTCCGGCTCTGGGGCCAACGTCCTGACTTTC.

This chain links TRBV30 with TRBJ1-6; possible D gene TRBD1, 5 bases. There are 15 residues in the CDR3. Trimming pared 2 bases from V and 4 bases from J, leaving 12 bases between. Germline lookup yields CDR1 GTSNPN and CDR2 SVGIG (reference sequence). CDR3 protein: CAWSWGVEYNSPLHF. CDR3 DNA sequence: TGTGCCTGGAGTTGGGGGGTTGAGTATAATTCACCCCTCCACTTT. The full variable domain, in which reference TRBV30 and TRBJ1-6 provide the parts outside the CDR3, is SQTIHQWPATLVQPVGSPLSLECTVEGTSNPNLYWYRQAAGRGLQLLFYSVGIGQISSEVPQNLSASRPQDRQFILSSKKLLLSDSGFYLCAWSWGVEYNSPLHFGNGTRLTVT.

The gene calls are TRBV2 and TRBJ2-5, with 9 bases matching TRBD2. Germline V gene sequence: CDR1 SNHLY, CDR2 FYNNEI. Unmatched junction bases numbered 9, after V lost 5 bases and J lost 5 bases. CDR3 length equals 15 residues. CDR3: CASSSGGGAGETQYF. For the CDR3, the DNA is TGTGCCAGCAGTTCCGGCGGGGGGGCCGGGGAGACCCAGTACTTC.

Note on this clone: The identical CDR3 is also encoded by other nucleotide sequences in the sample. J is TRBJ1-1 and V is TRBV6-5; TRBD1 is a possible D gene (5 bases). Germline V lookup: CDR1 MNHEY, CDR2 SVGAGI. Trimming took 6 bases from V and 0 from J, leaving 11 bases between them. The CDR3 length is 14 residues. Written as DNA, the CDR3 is TGTGCCAGCAGCCTGGAGGGACTGAACACTGAAGCTTTCTTT. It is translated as CASSLEGLNTEAFF.

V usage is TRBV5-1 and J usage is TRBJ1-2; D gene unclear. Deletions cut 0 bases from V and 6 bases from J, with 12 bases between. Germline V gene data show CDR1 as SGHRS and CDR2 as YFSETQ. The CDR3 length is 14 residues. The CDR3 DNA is TGCGCCAGCAGCTTGGCGGGTAGCACAAATGGCTACACCTTC. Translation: CASSLAGSTNGYTF.

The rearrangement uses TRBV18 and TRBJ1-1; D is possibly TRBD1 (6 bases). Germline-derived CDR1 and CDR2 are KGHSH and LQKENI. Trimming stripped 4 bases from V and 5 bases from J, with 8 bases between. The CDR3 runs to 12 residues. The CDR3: CASSLRGTEAFF. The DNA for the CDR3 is TGTGCCAGCTCACTCAGGGGAACTGAAGCTTTCTTT. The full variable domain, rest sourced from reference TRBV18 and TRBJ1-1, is NAGVMQNPRHLVRRRGQEARLRCSPMKGHSHVYWYRQLPEEGLKFMVYLQKENIIDESGMPKERFSAEFPKEGPSILRIQQVVRGDSAAYFCASSLRGTEAFFGQGTRLTVV.

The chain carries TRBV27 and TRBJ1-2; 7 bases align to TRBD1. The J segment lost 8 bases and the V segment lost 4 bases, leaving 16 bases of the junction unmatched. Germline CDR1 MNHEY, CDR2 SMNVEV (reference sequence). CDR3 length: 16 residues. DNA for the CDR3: TGTGCCAGCAGTTCCCGCCCCGGGAATAAACAGGGGGGCTACACCTTC. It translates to CASSSRPGNKQGGYTF.

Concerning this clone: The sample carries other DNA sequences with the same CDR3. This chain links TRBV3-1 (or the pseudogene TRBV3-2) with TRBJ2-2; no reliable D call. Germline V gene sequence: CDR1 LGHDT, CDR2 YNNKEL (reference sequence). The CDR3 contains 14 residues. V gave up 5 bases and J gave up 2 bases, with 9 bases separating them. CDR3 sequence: CASSSGANTGELFF. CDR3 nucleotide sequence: TGTGCCAGCAGCTCGGGTGCAAACACCGGGGAGCTGTTTTTT.

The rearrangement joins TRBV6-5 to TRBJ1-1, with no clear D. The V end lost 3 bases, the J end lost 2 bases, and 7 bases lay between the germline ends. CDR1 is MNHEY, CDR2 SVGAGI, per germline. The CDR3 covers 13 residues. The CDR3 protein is CASSYKQNTEAFF. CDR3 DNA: TGTGCCAGCAGTTATAAACAAAACACTGAAGCTTTCTTT.

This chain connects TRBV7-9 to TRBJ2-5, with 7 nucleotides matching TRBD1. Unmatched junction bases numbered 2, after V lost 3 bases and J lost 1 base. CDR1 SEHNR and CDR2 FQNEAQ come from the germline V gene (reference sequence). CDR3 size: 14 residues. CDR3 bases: TGTGCCAGCAGCTTGAGGGACAGCCAAGAGACCCAGTACTTC. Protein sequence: CASSLRDSQETQYF.

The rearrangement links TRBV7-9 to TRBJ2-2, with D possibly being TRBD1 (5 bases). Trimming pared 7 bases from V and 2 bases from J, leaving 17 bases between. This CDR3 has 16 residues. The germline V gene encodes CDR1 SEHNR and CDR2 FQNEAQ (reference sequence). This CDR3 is CASTKTQGINTGELFF. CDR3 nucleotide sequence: TGTGCCAGCACAAAAACCCAGGGAATCAACACCGGGGAGCTGTTTTTT. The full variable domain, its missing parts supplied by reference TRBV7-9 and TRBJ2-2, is DTGVSQNPRHKITKRGQNVTFRCDPISEHNRLYWYRQTLGQGPEFLTYFQNEAQLEKSRLLSDRFSAERPKGSFSTLEIQRTEQGDSAMYLCASTKTQGINTGELFFGEGSRLTVL.

The CDR3 sequence is CASSQIAGAKGGELFF. The CDR3 DNA reads as TGTGCCAGCAGCCAAATAGCGGGGGCGAAGGGCGGGGAGCTGTTTTTT. The rearrangement links TRBV3-1 (or the pseudogene TRBV3-2) to TRBJ2-2; 9 bases match TRBD2. The CDR3 is made up of 16 amino acids. V lost 2 bases, J lost 7 bases, and 8 bases stayed unmatched. Germline values: CDR1 LGHDT, CDR2 YNNKEL (reference sequence).